Given below is one T cell receptor (beta chain) in context. The sample belongs to a study of blood T cell repertoires in COVID-19. About the study: Acute and convalescent COVID-19 specimens originated in the United States, Italy and Spain. PBMCs, B-cell-depleted T cells, or T cells were the source of the cDNA or gDNA that made up the material.

In the authors' workflow: Amplification of reference gene primers was used by the study to estimate nucleated cell counts. The assay was immunoSEQ multiplex PCR, and TCRdb's table has in-frame clones only and misses some. V, J and clone size reflect that table, while D and trimming were determined from the DNA. The repertoire holds 250,000 or so clones, with about four fifths as singletons. The clonotype originates from a woman in her late teens or twenties with acute or convalescent COVID-19. Sequenced: peripheral blood.

The CDR3 protein is CASSLSRDSYNEQFF. The CDR3 DNA follows: TGTGCCAGCAGCTTGTCTCGCGACTCCTACAATGAGCAGTTCTTC. The chain links TRBV5-4 to TRBJ2-1; D is unclear. V was clipped by 1 base and J by 0 bases, with 8 bases between them. Germline CDR1 and CDR2: SGHNT and YYREEE (reference sequence). The CDR3 length is 15 residues. The variable domain in full, completed from reference TRBV5-4 and TRBJ2-1, reads ETGVTQSPTHLIKTRGQQVTLRCSSQSGHNTVSWYQQALGQGPQFIFQYYREEENGRGNFPPRFSGLQFPNYSSELNVNALELDDSALYLCASSLSRDSYNEQFFGPGTRLTVL.